These T cell receptor beta chains were read from a single sample in a study of OX40 agonist ivuxolimab in advanced cancers. Some clones are missing from TCRdb's copy, which holds only in-frame ones; the method was immunoSEQ multiplex PCR. The table lists tens of thousands of clones, about 88% of them singletons. The sample here was CD4+ or CD8+ T cells sorted from blood, taken in a trial of the OX40 agonist ivuxolimab. These receptors came from an adult with an advanced solid tumor such as melanoma, head and neck, liver or kidney cancer. Both conserved end residues are part of each CDR3. D genes are given only for firm matches. Size values are once, few and many counts, or a class for expanded clones, and some rows have none.

>TRBJ2-7|TRBV7-6|-|few
TGTGCCAGCAGCTGGTCGGCTACCCTCTTGTACGAGCAGTACTTC
CASSWSATLLYEQYF
>TRBJ2-7|TRBV5-1|TRBD2|-
TGCGCCAGCAGCTTGGCGGAAGGCGGGGGCTACGAGCAGTACTTC
CASSLAEGGGYEQYF
>TRBJ1-2|TRBV6-1|-|medium-sized
TGTGCCAGCAGTGAACCGCAGGGTGTCTATGGCTACACCTTC
CASSEPQGVYGYTF
>TRBJ2-1|TRBV11-2|-|-
TGTGCCAGCAGCTTAGTTGCGCTTTACAATGAGCAGTTCTTC
CASSLVALYNEQFF
>TRBJ1-5|TRBV29-1|-|-
TGCAGCGTTGAACGAGACCGCGTCGGCAATCAGCCCCAGCATTTT
CSVERDRVGNQPQHF
>TRBJ2-3|TRBV5-1|TRBD2|once
TGCGCCAGCAGCTTGGAGGTAGCGGGATCAACAGATACGCAGTATTTT
CASSLEVAGSTDTQYF
>TRBJ2-6|TRBV18|TRBD1|few
TGTGCCAGCTCACCCCGGACAGGGAGGACTGGGGCCAACGTCCTGACTTTC
CASSPRTGRTGANVLTF
>TRBJ2-1|TRBV27|TRBD1|-
TGTGCCAGCAGTTTCGGACAGGGGGCAAATGAGCAGTTCTTC
CASSFGQGANEQFF
>TRBJ2-7|TRBV5-1|TRBD2|-
TGCGCCAGCAGCTTGGGGACTAGTAGACCCTACGAGCAGTACTTC
CASSLGTSRPYEQYF
>TRBJ2-7|TRBV4-2|-|-
TGTGCCAGCAGCCAAGATACGTCGTGGTTCGACTCCTACGAGCAGTACTTC
CASSQDTSWFDSYEQYF
>TRBJ2-1|TRBV9|TRBD2|-
TGTGCCAGCAGCGTAGGGGGTAGCGGGAGCTATGAGCAGTTCTTC
CASSVGGSGSYEQFF
>TRBJ2-1|TRBV4-2|TRBD2|-
TGTGCCAGCAGCCAAGACTTCACTAGCGCTATATACAATGAGCAGTTCTTC
CASSQDFTSAIYNEQFF
>TRBJ1-2|TRBV18|TRBD1|-
TGTGCCAGCTCACCACCGGGGGACAGTGGTGGCTACACCTTC
CASSPPGDSGGYTF
>TRBJ2-1|TRBV7-9|TRBD1|-
TGTGCCAGCAGCTTTGGCAGGGGGGAGCAGTTCTTC
CASSFGRGEQFF
>TRBJ2-7|TRBV5-7|-|-
TGTGCCAGCAGCTCGGACACTTTATCCTACGAGCAGTACTTC
CASSSDTLSYEQYF
>TRBJ2-6|TRBV27|TRBD1|-
TGTGCCAGCAGGCCGGGACAGGGCATCGTCTCTGGGGCCAACGTCCTGACTTTC
CASRPGQGIVSGANVLTF
>TRBJ2-3|TRBV6-5|TRBD2|-
TGTGCCAGCAGGGTGGTAGAGCGGGGTACAGATACGCAGTATTTT
CASRVVERGTDTQYF